This entry lists 29 T cell receptor beta chains sequenced from one sample in a study of cytomegalovirus exposure and HLA in healthy donors. 13 Jbeta primers and 60 Vbeta primers were used for the PCR. Method: immunoSEQ multiplex PCR; TCRdb's copy keeps in-frame clones and lacks some. The table has roughly 48,000 clones, around 73% seen once. The sequencing input was PBMCs. Receptors were obtained from a woman in her thirties in good health and CMV-seronegative.

This chain connects TRBV6-4 to TRBJ2-1, with 12 bases aligning to TRBD1. J lost 9 bases, V lost 4 bases, and 7 bases had no gene match. The CDR3 runs 15 residues. The germline V gene encodes CDR1 MRHNA and CDR2 SNTAGT. CDR3 amino acids: CASSAGTGGILEQFF. Here the CDR3 DNA reads TGTGCCAGCAGTGCCGGGACAGGGGGCATTCTTGAGCAGTTCTTC.

The chain carries TRBV28 and TRBJ2-7; TRBD2 agrees at 16 bases. The CDR3 length is 21 residues. The ends lost 5 bases at V and 0 bases at J; junction bases unmatched: 16. Per germline, CDR1 MDHEN and CDR2 SYDVKM. CDR3 loop: CASSPPGLAGGTTRSSYEQYF. CDR3 nucleotide sequence: TGTGCCAGCAGTCCCCCGGGACTAGCGGGAGGGACGACGAGGAGCTCCTACGAGCAGTACTTC.

A few counts support this clone. The chain carries TRBV5-4 and TRBJ2-3; 9 bases align to TRBD1. CDR1 and CDR2 from the germline V gene are SGHNT and YYREEE (reference sequence). Trimming removed 0 bases from V and 6 bases from J; junction bases left unmatched: 8. The length of the CDR3 is 16 residues. This chain's CDR3 is CASSLERGQGGDTQYF. As DNA, the CDR3 is TGTGCCAGCAGCTTGGAGAGGGGACAGGGTGGGGATACGCAGTATTTT.

The CDR3 sequence is CASSRIGTGNTEAFF. The CDR3 DNA is TGTGCCAGCAGCAGAATCGGGACAGGTAACACTGAAGCTTTCTTT. J is TRBJ1-1 and V is TRBV7-3; TRBD1 matches at 8 bases. J lost 2 bases, V lost 5 bases, and 7 bases had no gene match. The germline CDR1 and CDR2 sequences are SGHTA and FQGTGA. CDR3 length: 15 amino acids.

Details on this clone: It is unclear where the CDR3 begins or ends on the DNA, so no DNA is shown, and the CDR3 is as TCRdb lists it. The chain carries TRBV2 and TRBJ2-6; the D call in the table, TRBD2, was not verified against the DNA. A total of 18 residues make up the CDR3, ends included. Germline assignment: CDR1 SNHLY and CDR2 FYNNEI. The CDR3: CASSEALRFGSGANVLTF.

This sequence joins TRBV14 and TRBJ2-1; a weak D match, TRBD2 (5 bases). From germline, CDR1 is SGHDN and CDR2 FVKESK. This CDR3 contains 14 residues. V lost 3 bases and J 3 bases, leaving 9 bases between the germline ends. The CDR3 nucleotides read TGTGCCAGCAGCCAGAGCGGCCTCTACAATGAGCAGTTCTTC. The encoded protein is CASSQSGLYNEQFF.

This chain links TRBV2 with TRBJ2-3; 10 nucleotides align to TRBD1. The CDR3 contains 15 residues. The germline gives CDR1 SNHLY, CDR2 FYNNEI. V lost 5 bases to trimming and J lost 3 bases; unmatched junction nucleotides: 5. The DNA of the CDR3 is TGTGCCAGCAGTCCCATGGGACAGGGGACAGATACGCAGTATTTT. Translating it yields CASSPMGQGTDTQYF.

The DNA for the CDR3 is TGTGCCAGCAGATACACATTAGCGGGGGGTACCTACGAGCAGTACTTC. Translation gives CASRYTLAGGTYEQYF. V is TRBV6-5 and J is TRBJ2-7, with 10 bases identical to TRBD2. The CDR3 is made up of 16 amino acids. CDR1 is MNHEY and CDR2 is SVGAGI in the germline V gene. J gave up 2 bases and V 6 bases, and 10 bases lay outside the gene matches.

The V and J genes are TRBV30 and TRBJ2-7; 8 nucleotides align to TRBD1. V dropped 4 bases and J dropped 5; count of bases not matched to a gene: 10. Germline V gene lookup returns CDR1 GTSNPN and CDR2 SVGIG (reference sequence). This CDR3 has 14 residues. CDR3 sequence: CAWKREDRVHEQYF. The CDR3, as DNA: TGTGCCTGGAAGAGGGAGGACAGGGTCCACGAGCAGTACTTC.

This chain joins TRBV7-3 and TRBJ2-1, with TRBD2 matching 9 bases. With 4 bases clipped from V and 3 bases from J, the junction kept 7 bases outside the gene matches. Germline V gene sequence: CDR1 SGHTA, CDR2 FQGTGA. The CDR3 extends over 16 amino acids. The CDR3 sequence: CASSSVAGVLYNEQFF. In DNA form, the CDR3 reads TGTGCCAGCAGCTCGGTAGCGGGAGTTCTCTACAATGAGCAGTTCTTC. The full variable domain, in which reference TRBV7-3 and TRBJ2-1 provide the parts outside the CDR3, is GAGVSQTPSNKVTEKGKYVELRCDPISGHTALYWYRQSLGQGPEFLIYFQGTGAADDSGLPNDRFFAVRPEGSVSTLKIQRTERGDSAVYLCASSSVAGVLYNEQFFGPGTRLTVL.

V usage is TRBV29-1 and J usage is TRBJ2-3, with D possibly TRBD1 on 6 matching bases. Germline loops: CDR1 SQVTM, CDR2 ANQGSEA. The CDR3 is 15 residues long. The germline V and J ends were trimmed by 3 bases and 1 base, with 14 bases remaining between them. This CDR3 reads CSVDRSGAGTDTQYF. As DNA, the CDR3 is TGCAGCGTTGATAGGTCAGGGGCCGGCACAGATACGCAGTATTTT.

This clone was counted once. J is TRBJ2-7 and V is TRBV6-5; 12 nucleotides align to TRBD2. Germline CDR1 MNHEY, CDR2 SVGAGI. CDR3 size: 14 residues. With 7 bases clipped from V and 3 bases from J, the junction kept 4 bases outside the gene matches. This chain's CDR3 is CASTGLAGFYEQYF. The CDR3 nucleotides read TGTGCCAGCACCGGACTAGCGGGGTTCTACGAGCAGTACTTC.

CDR3 in amino acids: CASRVTDVSDTEAFF. CDR3 DNA sequence: TGTGCCAGCAGGGTGACAGACGTTTCGGACACTGAAGCTTTCTTT. This sequence joins TRBV7-2 and TRBJ1-1, with D perhaps matching TRBD1 (5 bases). V dropped 6 bases and J dropped 3 bases, with 17 bases sitting between them. CDR1 and CDR2 (germline): SGHTA, FQGNSA. The CDR3 loop spans 15 amino acids.

The CDR3 DNA sequence: TGTGCCAGCAGTCTCCGGCCGGGACAGCCGAACGAGCAGTACTTC. Translating gives CASSLRPGQPNEQYF. The chain couples TRBV6-1 to TRBJ2-7, with 7 bases lining up with TRBD1. Germline V gene sequence: CDR1 MNHNS, CDR2 SASEGT. After removal of 5 bases from V and 5 bases from J, the junction contained 12 bases not matched to a gene. The CDR3 loop spans 15 amino acids.

The chain links TRBV18 to TRBJ2-7, with D possibly being TRBD1 (6 bases). Germline assignment: CDR1 KGHSH and CDR2 LQKENI. The CDR3 totals 17 residues. V lost 0 bases and J lost 2, with 17 bases in between. The CDR3 sequence is CASSPPFLQGKTYEQYF. The DNA for the CDR3 is TGTGCCAGCTCACCACCGTTTTTACAGGGAAAGACCTACGAGCAGTACTTC.

The chain joins TRBV7-2 to TRBJ2-5; TRBD2 aligns across 10 bases. The CDR3 is 14 amino acids. Germline V gene sequence: CDR1 SGHTA, CDR2 FQGNSA. V lost 6 bases and J lost 1; bases outside the gene matches: 2. CDR3 loop: CASSSGGFQETQYF. The CDR3 coding sequence is TGTGCCAGCAGTAGCGGGGGGTTCCAAGAGACCCAGTACTTC.

The chain carries TRBV7-9 and TRBJ2-5; a weak D match, TRBD2 (5 bases). The V end lost 2 bases, the J end lost 4 bases, and 11 bases lay between the germline ends. The CDR3 is 14 residues long. From germline, CDR1 is SEHNR and CDR2 FQNEAQ (reference sequence). CDR3 sequence (DNA): TGTGCCAGCAGCTTAACGGGATTCGGAGAGACCCAGTACTTC. It yields the protein CASSLTGFGETQYF.

This chain joins TRBV29-1 and TRBJ2-3; 7 nucleotides match TRBD2. With 7 bases clipped from V and 6 bases from J, the junction kept 4 bases outside the gene matches. The CDR3 consists of 11 residues. Germline CDR1 SQVTM, CDR2 ANQGSEA. CDR3 sequence: CSGTSFDTQYF. DNA of the CDR3: TGCAGCGGGACTAGTTTTGATACGCAGTATTTT.

The chain employs TRBV10-3 and TRBJ1-1, with a weak D call TRBD1 (6 bases). Germline V gene data show CDR1 as ENHRY and CDR2 as SYGVKD. V lost 3 bases and J lost 6, with 14 bases in between. The CDR3 contains 14 residues. CDR3 sequence: CAISDSQGKAEAFF. The CDR3, as DNA: TGTGCCATCAGTGACTCACAGGGTAAGGCTGAAGCTTTCTTT.

CDR3 sequence reads: CASSIGTGELFF. Here the CDR3 DNA reads TGTGCCAGCAGTATCGGTACCGGGGAGCTGTTTTTT. This sequence joins TRBV7-6 and TRBJ2-2; D is undetermined. Germline V CDR1 and CDR2: SGHVS, FNYEAQ. Trimming took off 6 bases at V and 5 bases at J, with 7 bases between the two ends. The CDR3 sequence is 12 residues long.

The gene calls are TRBV25-1 and TRBJ2-5, with a weak D call TRBD2 (5 bases). The CDR3 contains 14 residues. From germline, CDR1 is MGHDK and CDR2 SYGVNS. The V end lost 1 base, the J end lost 5 bases, and 11 bases lay between the germline ends. The CDR3 DNA is TGTGCCAGCAGTGAATGGAGGAGAGGGGAGACCCAGTACTTC. This gives the protein CASSEWRRGETQYF.

The chain has TRBV6-5 and TRBJ1-3, with D perhaps matching TRBD1 (5 bases). This CDR3 has 13 residues. V was cut by 8 bases and J by 0 bases, with 8 bases left in between. In germline, CDR1 is MNHEY, CDR2 SVGAGI. The CDR3: CASQGISGNTIYF. For the CDR3, the DNA is TGTGCCAGCCAGGGCATCTCTGGAAACACCATATATTTT.

The rearrangement links TRBV5-1 to TRBJ1-2; D may be TRBD1 (6 bases). Between the trimmed V and J ends, which lost 0 bases and 0 bases, there was a span of 18 bases. The length of the CDR3 is 18 residues. Germline loops: CDR1 SGHRS, CDR2 YFSETQ. The CDR3 DNA is TGCGCCAGCAGCTTGGATTCTCGGACAGAGGCGTCTAACTATGGCTACACCTTC. Translated: CASSLDSRTEASNYGYTF.

In this sample, this clone turned up a few times. V and J are TRBV2 and TRBJ1-1, with D perhaps matching TRBD1 (6 bases). The germline V and J ends were trimmed by 5 bases and 1 base, with 14 bases remaining between them. The germline V gene has CDR1 SNHLY and CDR2 FYNNEI. This CDR3 is 15 amino acids long. The CDR3 sequence is CASSPAETGNTEAFF. DNA of the CDR3: TGTGCCAGCAGTCCCGCCGAGACAGGGAACACTGAAGCTTTCTTT.

The chain carries TRBV9 and TRBJ1-2; possibly TRBD1 for D (5 bases). Germline CDR1 reads SGDLS; CDR2 reads YYNGEE. V lost 6 bases to trimming and J lost 4 bases, with 19 bases between them. The CDR3 has 15 residues. In DNA, the CDR3 is TGTGCCAGCACCTCATCTGGCAGGGTGGCCTATGGCTACACCTTC. Protein sequence: CASTSSGRVAYGYTF.

The chain employs TRBV28 and TRBJ1-2, with TRBD1 matching over 7 bases. The CDR3 runs to 14 residues. V shed 5 bases, J shed 2 bases, and the junction held 5 bases outside the gene matches. CDR1 MDHEN and CDR2 SYDVKM come from the germline V gene. The CDR3 sequence: CASSIDRANYGYTF. In DNA, the CDR3 is TGTGCCAGCAGTATCGACAGGGCGAACTATGGCTACACCTTC.

The V and J genes are TRBV14 and TRBJ1-4, with unresolved D. CDR1 and CDR2 from the germline V gene are SGHDN and FVKESK. Trimming cost V 3 bases and J 1 base, with 6 bases left between them. The CDR3 is 14 amino acids. CDR3: CASSHPGTNEKLFF. The CDR3 bases are TGTGCCAGCAGCCATCCGGGAACTAATGAAAAACTGTTTTTT.

This clone was counted between two and nine times. This chain joins TRBV2 and TRBJ2-5, with 10 bases aligning to TRBD2. There are 17 residues in the CDR3. Germline V gives CDR1 SNHLY, CDR2 FYNNEI. V trimming: 3 bases; J trimming: 4 bases; junction bases outside the gene matches: 11. This chain's CDR3 is CASSDWGLAGVPETQYF. The CDR3 coding sequence is TGTGCCAGCAGTGATTGGGGGCTAGCGGGAGTCCCAGAGACCCAGTACTTC. Filled out from reference TRBV2 and TRBJ2-5, the complete variable domain reads EPEVTQTPSHQVTQMGQEVILRCVPISNHLYFYWYRQILGQKVEFLVSFYNNEISEKSEIFDDQFSVERPDGSNFTLKIRSTKLEDSAMYFCASSDWGLAGVPETQYFGPGTRLLVL.

The V gene is TRBV10-3, the J gene TRBJ2-3; TRBD2 might be the D (5 bases). The germline V gene encodes CDR1 ENHRY and CDR2 SYGVKD. The CDR3 runs to 14 residues. Trimming removed 5 bases from V and 4 bases from J, with 13 bases in between. Here the CDR3 reads CAISNLALADTQYF. The CDR3 nucleotides read TGTGCCATCAGTAACCTAGCTCTAGCAGATACGCAGTATTTT.